This is a list of T cell receptor beta chains from one sample in a study of blood T cell repertoires in COVID-19. Assay used: immunoSEQ multiplex PCR; TCRdb lists only in-frame clones, some missing. The table shows fewer than 500,000 clones, with more than 70% occurring only once. Sequencing used PBMCs or T cells enriched from blood (not recorded which). The receptors shown here come from a man aged 30 to 45 who had recovered from COVID-19. CDR3s include the opening cysteine and the closing phenylalanine or tryptophan. Each record gives: J gene, D gene, clone size, V gene, CDR3 protein, CDR3 DNA. The D gene is left open where the match is weak. Some rows mark clone size as missing; the rest say once, few, many or name a class of expanded clone.

TRBJ2-5 TRBD2 - TRBV6-2/TRBV6-3 CASSPGVSGGAQETQYF TGTGCCAGCAGCCCCGGGGTTAGCGGGGGGGCCCAAGAGACCCAGTACTTC
TRBJ1-5 - - TRBV6-1 CASSQAPGASEVSGQPQHF TGTGCCAGCAGTCAAGCCCCAGGGGCCTCCGAGGTGTCCGGTCAGCCCCAGCATTTT
TRBJ2-4 TRBD2 - TRBV5-1 CASSWRLAAEDIQYF TGCGCCAGCAGCTGGAGACTAGCGGCAGAGGACATTCAGTACTTC
TRBJ2-1 - - TRBV18 CASSPPGGTHSYNEQFF TGTGCCAGCTCACCACCTGGCGGGACCCACTCCTACAATGAGCAGTTCTTC
TRBJ1-3 - - TRBV7-9 CASSSLRGGDFSGNTIYF TGTGCCAGCAGCTCCCTGCGGGGAGGGGATTTCTCTGGAAACACCATATATTTT
TRBJ1-1 - - TRBV28 CASSLGGAGTEAFF TGTGCCAGCAGTTTAGGGGGGGCTGGCACTGAAGCTTTCTTT
TRBJ2-2 TRBD1 - TRBV2 CASREDRASSGELFF TGTGCCAGCAGGGAGGACAGGGCTTCATCCGGGGAGCTGTTTTTT
TRBJ1-5 TRBD1 - TRBV19 CASTSGTGNNQPQHF TGTGCCAGTACTTCTGGGACAGGGAACAATCAGCCCCAGCATTTT
TRBJ1-4 - - TRBV18 CASSPTRQTDEKLFF TGTGCCAGCTCACCAACCCGACAGACCGATGAAAAACTGTTTTTT
TRBJ2-1 TRBD2 - TRBV27 CASSLTTGTRIHEQFF TGTGCCAGCAGTTTAACAACCGGGACTAGAATACATGAGCAGTTCTTC
TRBJ2-5 - - TRBV6-5 CASSYAFGTGGETQYF TGTGCCAGCAGTTACGCATTCGGGACCGGAGGGGAGACCCAGTACTTC
TRBJ1-1 - - TRBV28 CASRAGDLGMNTEAFF TGTGCCAGCAGAGCTGGGGACTTGGGTATGAACACTGAAGCTTTCTTT
TRBJ1-1 TRBD1 few TRBV12-3/TRBV12-4 CASSRGTGSEAFF TGTGCCAGCAGCCGAGGGACAGGGTCTGAAGCTTTCTTT
TRBJ1-1 - - TRBV7-9 CASSFSGGMNTEAFF TGTGCCAGCAGCTTTTCTGGCGGGATGAACACTGAAGCTTTCTTT
TRBJ2-2 TRBD1 - TRBV18 CASSPTGQGATGELFF TGTGCCAGCTCTCCTACGGGACAGGGGGCCACCGGGGAGCTGTTTTTT
TRBJ1-2 - - TRBV20-1 CSASRRDSGYTF TGCAGTGCTAGTCGCAGGGACTCTGGCTACACCTTC
TRBJ1-6 - - TRBV4-2 CASSPLPQGASNSPLHF TGTGCCAGCAGCCCTCTCCCCCAAGGGGCGTCGAATTCACCCCTCCACTTT